The clone carrying this T cell receptor (beta chain) appeared many times. CDR1 is MDHEN, CDR2 SYDVKM, per germline. The V gene lost 8 bases and the J gene lost 2 bases, with 19 bases spanning the gap. The CDR3 has 15 amino acids. This entry comes from a study of Graves' ophthalmopathy and Graves' hyperthyroidism. From RNA, the CDR3 regions of TCR beta chains were amplified and sequenced. RT-PCR in the first round used HTBI primers; a second-round multiplex PCR followed. TCRdb used MiXCR to reprocess the multiplex PCR reads, holding one entry per CDR3 protein. This sample has approximately 500,000 distinct CDR3 sequences, with roughly an eighth found just once. PBMCs stemmed from 10 ml of fresh peripheral blood.

V usage is TRBV28 and J usage is TRBJ2-7, with a weak D call TRBD2 (6 bases). The source is a woman in her 30s with Graves' ophthalmopathy. Sequencing was carried out using blood. CDR3 DNA sequence: TGTGCCAGCCAACAAGGCGGGATGTTAGCCTACGAGCAGTACTTC. Its translation: CASQQGGMLAYEQYF.